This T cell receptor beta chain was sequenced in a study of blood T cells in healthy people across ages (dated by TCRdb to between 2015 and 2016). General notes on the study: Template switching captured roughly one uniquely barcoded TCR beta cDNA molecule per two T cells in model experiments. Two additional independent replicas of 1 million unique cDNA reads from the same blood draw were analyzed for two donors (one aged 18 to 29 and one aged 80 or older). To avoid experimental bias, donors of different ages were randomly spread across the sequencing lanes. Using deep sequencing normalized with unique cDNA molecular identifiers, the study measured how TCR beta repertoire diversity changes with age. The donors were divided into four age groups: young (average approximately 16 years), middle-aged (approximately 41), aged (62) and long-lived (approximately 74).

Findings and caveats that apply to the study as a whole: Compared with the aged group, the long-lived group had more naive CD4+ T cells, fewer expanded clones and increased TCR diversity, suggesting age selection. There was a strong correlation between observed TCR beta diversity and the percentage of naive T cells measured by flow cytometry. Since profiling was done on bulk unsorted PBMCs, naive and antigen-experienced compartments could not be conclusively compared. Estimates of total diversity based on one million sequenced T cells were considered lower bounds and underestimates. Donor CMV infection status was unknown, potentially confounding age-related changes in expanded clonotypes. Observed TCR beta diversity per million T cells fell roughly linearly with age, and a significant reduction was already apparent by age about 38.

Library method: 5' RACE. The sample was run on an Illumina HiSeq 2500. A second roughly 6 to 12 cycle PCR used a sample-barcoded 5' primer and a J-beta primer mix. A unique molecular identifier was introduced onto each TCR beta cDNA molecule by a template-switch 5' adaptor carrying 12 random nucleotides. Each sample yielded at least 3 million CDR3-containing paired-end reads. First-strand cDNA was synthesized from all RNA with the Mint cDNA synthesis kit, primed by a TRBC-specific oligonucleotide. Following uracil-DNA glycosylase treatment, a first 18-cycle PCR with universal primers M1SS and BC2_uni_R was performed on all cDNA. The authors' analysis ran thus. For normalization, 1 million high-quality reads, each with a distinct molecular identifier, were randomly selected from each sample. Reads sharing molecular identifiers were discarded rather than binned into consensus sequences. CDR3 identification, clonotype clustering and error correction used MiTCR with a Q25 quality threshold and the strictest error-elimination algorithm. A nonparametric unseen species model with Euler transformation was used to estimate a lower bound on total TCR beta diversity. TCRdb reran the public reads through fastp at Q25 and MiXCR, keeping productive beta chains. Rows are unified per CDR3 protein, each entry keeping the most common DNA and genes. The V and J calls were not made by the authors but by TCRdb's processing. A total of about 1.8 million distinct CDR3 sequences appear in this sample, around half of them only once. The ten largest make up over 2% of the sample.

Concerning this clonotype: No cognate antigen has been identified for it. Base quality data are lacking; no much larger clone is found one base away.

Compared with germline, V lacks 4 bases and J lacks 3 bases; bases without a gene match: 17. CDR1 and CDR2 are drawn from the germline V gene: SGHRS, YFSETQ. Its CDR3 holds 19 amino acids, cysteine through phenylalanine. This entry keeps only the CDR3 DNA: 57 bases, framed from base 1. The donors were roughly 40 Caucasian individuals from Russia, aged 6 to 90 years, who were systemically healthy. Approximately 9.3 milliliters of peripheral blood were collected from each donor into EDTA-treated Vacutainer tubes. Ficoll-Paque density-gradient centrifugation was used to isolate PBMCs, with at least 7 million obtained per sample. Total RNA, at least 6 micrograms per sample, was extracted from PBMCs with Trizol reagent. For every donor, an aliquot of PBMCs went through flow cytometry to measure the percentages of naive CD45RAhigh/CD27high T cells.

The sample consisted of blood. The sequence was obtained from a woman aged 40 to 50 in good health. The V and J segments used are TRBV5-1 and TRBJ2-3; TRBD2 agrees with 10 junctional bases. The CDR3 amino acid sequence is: CASSKDPGLARIGTDTQYF. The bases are TGCGCCAGCAGCAAGGACCCGGGACTAGCGAGGATCGGGACAGATACGCAGTATTTT.